This is a list of T cell receptor beta chains from one sample in a study of cytomegalovirus exposure and HLA in healthy donors. The table came from immunoSEQ multiplex PCR; TCRdb's copy has only in-frame clones and leaves some out. Here the sample spans about 100,000 clones, roughly 78% being singletons. The specimen was PBMCs. The receptors were gathered from a woman in her sixties or seventies in good health and CMV-seronegative. Both conserved end residues are part of each CDR3. The order of the fields is clone size, V gene, D gene, J gene, CDR3 protein, CDR3 DNA. A D gene is named only where the DNA matches it firmly. A row's size may be missing; if present it is once, few, many or a size class.

.,TRBV2,.,TRBJ1-2,CASTAGTYGYTF,TGTGCCAGCACCGCGGGGACCTATGGCTACACCTTC
.,TRBV5-4,.,TRBJ1-4,CASSFGGASNEKLFF,TGTGCCAGCAGCTTTGGGGGGGCTTCTAATGAAAAACTGTTTTTT
few,TRBV29-1,.,TRBJ1-4,CSAGGAVAREKLFF,TGCAGCGCCGGGGGGGCGGTAGCTCGGGAAAAACTGTTTTTT
.,TRBV7-2,TRBD2,TRBJ2-1,CASSQQSGGPPYNEQFF,TGTGCCAGCAGCCAACAAAGCGGGGGGCCCCCCTACAATGAGCAGTTCTTC
few,TRBV5-1,TRBD1,TRBJ1-5,CASSQGQGEAQHF,TGCGCCAGCAGCCAGGGACAGGGTGAGGCCCAGCATTTT
.,TRBV14,.,TRBJ1-2,CASSPSGYGYTF,TGTGCCAGCAGCCCCTCAGGATATGGCTACACCTTC
.,TRBV5-4,.,TRBJ2-5,CASSGEARSLAETQYF,TGTGCCAGCAGCGGAGAGGCGAGAAGCTTGGCAGAGACCCAGTACTTC
.,TRBV5-1,TRBD1,TRBJ1-5,CASRLGTGSNQPQHF,TGCGCCAGCAGACTCGGGACAGGGAGCAATCAGCCCCAGCATTTT
.,TRBV6-6,.,TRBJ1-2,CASSYFGTPRDYGYTF,TGTGCCAGCAGTTACTTCGGGACACCTAGGGACTATGGCTACACCTTC
.,TRBV14,TRBD1,TRBJ1-1,CASSLLTGGTEAFF,TGTGCCAGCAGCCTCTTGACAGGGGGCACTGAAGCTTTCTTT
.,TRBV7-2,TRBD2,TRBJ2-1,CASSLIVAGGSEQFF,TGTGCCAGCAGCTTAATAGTAGCGGGAGGGAGTGAGCAGTTCTTC
once,TRBV7-9,.,TRBJ2-5,CSSSLSGETQYF,TGTTCCAGCAGCTTGAGTGGAGAGACCCAGTACTTC
.,TRBV6-5,.,TRBJ1-1,CASSTRTDNTEAFF,TGTGCCAGCAGCACTAGGACAGACAACACTGAAGCTTTCTTT
.,TRBV6-6,.,TRBJ1-2,CASSHVRGDGYTF,TGTGCCAGCAGCCACGTCAGGGGAGATGGCTACACCTTC
.,TRBV20-1,.,TRBJ2-7,CSARDTASQYF,TGCAGTGCTAGAGATACGGCTAGTCAGTACTTC
.,TRBV9,TRBD2,TRBJ2-7,CASSGLAGGASYEQYF,TGTGCCAGCAGCGGATTAGCGGGAGGAGCGTCCTACGAGCAGTACTTC
.,TRBV10-3,.,TRBJ1-6,CAISDGTNNSPLHF,TGTGCCATCAGTGACGGGACAAATAATTCACCCCTCCACTTT
.,TRBV16,.,TRBJ2-1,CASSQSREQFF,TGTGCCAGCAGCCAATCGAGGGAGCAGTTCTTC
once,TRBV6-1,TRBD1,TRBJ2-5,CASRTDRGYETQYF,TGTGCCAGCCGTACGGACAGGGGATACGAGACCCAGTACTTC
.,TRBV19,TRBD1,TRBJ1-5,CASSGTGGHQPQHF,TGTGCCAGTAGTGGAACAGGGGGCCATCAGCCCCAGCATTTT
.,TRBV19,.,TRBJ2-7,CASSIGVGTYEQYF,TGTGCCAGTAGTATCGGGGTAGGGACCTACGAGCAGTACTTC
few,TRBV28,.,TRBJ1-5,CASSLGVSRINQPQHF,TGTGCCAGCAGTTTGGGAGTAAGCAGGATCAATCAGCCCCAGCATTTT
.,TRBV5-1,TRBD1,TRBJ2-7,CASSPGTGSSYEQYF,TGCGCCAGCAGCCCCGGGACAGGGAGCTCCTACGAGCAGTACTTC
.,TRBV28,TRBD1,TRBJ1-2,CASRWTGAGSNYGYTF,TGTGCCAGCAGATGGACAGGGGCTGGGTCCAACTATGGCTACACCTTC
.,TRBV9,TRBD1,TRBJ1-3,CASSGTGQAGNTIYF,TGTGCCAGCAGCGGGACAGGGCAAGCGGGAAACACCATATATTTT
.,TRBV28,.,TRBJ1-2,CASSLAGLGYGYTF,TGTGCCAGCAGTTTGGCGGGTTTGGGCTATGGCTACACCTTC
.,TRBV6-6,.,TRBJ2-6,CASSYSAGAGANVLTF,TGTGCCAGCAGTTACTCCGCAGGCGCGGGGGCCAACGTCCTGACTTTC
.,TRBV7-9,.,TRBJ1-6,CASSSDQGITLHF,TGTGCCAGCAGCTCCGATCAGGGGATCACCCTCCACTTT
few,TRBV6-1,TRBD2,TRBJ2-1,CASSEELAGIRYNEQFF,TGTGCCAGCAGTGAAGAACTAGCGGGGATAAGATACAATGAGCAGTTCTTC
.,TRBV5-4,.,TRBJ2-3,CASSRESRGRTDTQYF,TGTGCCAGCAGCCGAGAAAGCAGGGGTAGGACAGATACGCAGTATTTT
few,TRBV4-3,TRBD2,TRBJ2-1,CASSQHPKGLAGHNEQFF,TGCGCCAGCAGCCAACACCCGAAGGGACTAGCGGGCCACAATGAGCAGTTCTTC
once,TRBV25-1,.,TRBJ2-6,CASSRSTGANVLTF,TGTGCCAGCAGCCGTAGTACTGGGGCCAACGTCCTGACTTTC
.,TRBV27,.,TRBJ1-4,CATSRQFNEKLFF,TGTGCCACTTCTAGGCAGTTTAATGAAAAACTGTTTTTT
few,TRBV6-5,.,TRBJ1-5,CASSYQGDQPQHF,TGTGCCAGCAGTTACCAGGGCGATCAGCCCCAGCATTTT
.,TRBV28,.,TRBJ1-1,CASSLNARSFAFF,TGTGCCAGCAGTTTAAATGCCAGGTCGTTTGCTTTCTTT
.,TRBV5-4,.,TRBJ1-2,CASSSYREGNYGYTF,TGTGCCAGCAGCTCGTACAGGGAGGGGAACTATGGCTACACCTTC
.,TRBV7-2,.,TRBJ1-1,CASSFKQENTEAFF,TGTGCCAGCAGCTTTAAACAGGAAAACACTGAAGCTTTCTTT
.,TRBV19,.,TRBJ2-1,CASSISDEQFF,TGTGCCAGTAGTATATCAGATGAGCAGTTCTTC
.,TRBV7-9,.,TRBJ2-7,CASSLVSGIGEQYF,TGTGCCAGCAGCTTAGTTTCCGGGATCGGCGAGCAGTACTTC
.,TRBV7-2,TRBD1,TRBJ2-7,CASSLPGGDYEQYF,TGTGCCAGCAGCTTGCCAGGGGGTGATTACGAGCAGTACTTC
.,TRBV29-1,TRBD1,TRBJ1-1,CSVEGWDREDNTEAFF,TGCAGCGTTGAAGGTTGGGACAGGGAGGATAACACTGAAGCTTTCTTT
once,TRBV11-2,.,TRBJ2-6,CASSLIAPNVLTF,TGTGCCAGCAGCTTAATAGCCCCTAACGTCCTGACTTTC
.,TRBV6-1,.,TRBJ1-2,CASRKGEVRGGYTF,TGTGCCAGCAGAAAAGGGGAGGTGAGGGGTGGCTACACCTTC
.,TRBV7-2,TRBD1,TRBJ2-7,CASSLRPGGAYEQYF,TGTGCCAGCAGCTTAAGGCCAGGGGGAGCCTACGAGCAGTACTTC
.,TRBV5-6,TRBD1,TRBJ2-5,CASSKPGQLETQYF,TGTGCCAGCAGCAAGCCGGGACAGCTAGAGACCCAGTACTTC
.,TRBV14,.,TRBJ1-2,CASSPQWARGYTF,TGTGCCAGCAGCCCTCAGTGGGCTCGTGGCTACACCTTC
.,TRBV6-5,.,TRBJ1-2,CASSYGGFNGYTF,TGTGCCAGCAGTTACGGGGGGTTTAATGGCTACACCTTC
.,TRBV15,TRBD2,TRBJ2-7,CATSRDPSIAGGSRSYEQYF,TGTGCCACCAGCAGAGATCCTTCAATAGCGGGGGGCTCCCGCTCCTACGAGCAGTACTTC
.,TRBV6-5,TRBD1,TRBJ2-5,CASRVGQGARETQYF,TGTGCCAGCAGGGTCGGACAGGGGGCCCGAGAGACCCAGTACTTC
.,TRBV27,.,TRBJ2-4,CASSFGDGAKNIQYF,TGTGCCAGCAGTTTTGGAGATGGGGCCAAAAACATTCAGTACTTC
.,TRBV27,.,TRBJ2-7,CASALGGGYEQYF,TGTGCCAGCGCTTTGGGGGGAGGCTACGAGCAGTACTTC
.,TRBV19,.,TRBJ1-4,CASSLRVNGEKLFF,TGTGCCAGTAGTCTCAGGGTGAATGGCGAAAAACTGTTTTTT
.,TRBV7-9,TRBD2,TRBJ2-2,CASSSLAGGPHTGELFF,TGTGCCAGCAGCTCACTAGCGGGAGGGCCTCACACCGGGGAGCTGTTTTTT
.,TRBV4-3,.,TRBJ2-7,CASSYGLDRGEQYF,TGCGCCAGCAGCTACGGTCTCGATCGAGGCGAGCAGTACTTC